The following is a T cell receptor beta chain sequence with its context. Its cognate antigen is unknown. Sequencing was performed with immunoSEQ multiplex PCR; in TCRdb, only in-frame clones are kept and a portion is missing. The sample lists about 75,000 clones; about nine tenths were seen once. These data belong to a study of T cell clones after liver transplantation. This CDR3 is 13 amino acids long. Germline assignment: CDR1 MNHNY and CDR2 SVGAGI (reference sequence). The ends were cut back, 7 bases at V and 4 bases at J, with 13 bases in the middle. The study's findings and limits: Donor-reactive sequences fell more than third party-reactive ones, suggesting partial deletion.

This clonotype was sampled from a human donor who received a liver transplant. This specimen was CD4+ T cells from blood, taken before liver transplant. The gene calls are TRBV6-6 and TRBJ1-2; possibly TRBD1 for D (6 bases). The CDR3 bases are TGTGCCAGCATCGAGACAGGACTCTATGGCTACACCTTC. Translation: CASIETGLYGYTF.